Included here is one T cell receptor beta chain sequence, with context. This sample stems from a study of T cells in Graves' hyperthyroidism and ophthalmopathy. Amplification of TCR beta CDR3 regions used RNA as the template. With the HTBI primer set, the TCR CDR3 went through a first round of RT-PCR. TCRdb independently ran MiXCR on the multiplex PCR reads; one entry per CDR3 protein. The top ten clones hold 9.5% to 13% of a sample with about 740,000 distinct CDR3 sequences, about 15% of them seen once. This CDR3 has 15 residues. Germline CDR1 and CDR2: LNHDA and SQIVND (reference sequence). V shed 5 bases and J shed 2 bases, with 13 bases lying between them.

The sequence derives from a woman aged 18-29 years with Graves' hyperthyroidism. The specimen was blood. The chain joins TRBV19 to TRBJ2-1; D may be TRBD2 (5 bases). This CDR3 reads CASSPNSATYNEQFF. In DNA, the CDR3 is TGTGCCAGTAGTCCCAATAGCGCTACCTACAATGAGCAGTTCTTC.